This is a list of T cell receptor beta chains from one sample in a study of control samples from healthy donors and cancer patients. TCRdb's table, derived via immunoSEQ multiplex PCR, lists solely in-frame clones and lacks some. Among roughly 120,000 clones listed, roughly 90% were seen once. The sequenced material came from blood. The receptors derive from a woman under 30 in good health. CDR3s leave out the opening cysteine and the closing phenylalanine or tryptophan. Fields, in order: V gene, J gene, CDR3 protein.

V: TRBV19
J: TRBJ2-3
CDR3: ASSPAAGQGAPDTQY

V: TRBV6-7
J: TRBJ2-3
CDR3: ASRSTSGTHTQY

V: TRBV27
J: TRBJ1-3
CDR3: ASRQGASGNTIY

V: TRBV28
J: TRBJ1-5
CDR3: ASSLRNQPQH

V: TRBV6-2/TRBV6-3
J: TRBJ1-5
CDR3: ASSYVSGYDQPQH

V: TRBV3-1/TRBV3-2
J: TRBJ2-1
CDR3: ASSPLSGRKQF

V: TRBV2
J: TRBJ1-2
CDR3: ASSRQGALYGYT

V: TRBV18
J: TRBJ2-3
CDR3: ASSPRVQKNTDTQY

V: TRBV4-2
J: TRBJ1-1
CDR3: ASSQGGNTEAF

V: TRBV24-1
J: TRBJ2-3
CDR3: ATSDSVHRGTTDTQY

V: TRBV19
J: TRBJ2-2
CDR3: ASSPDTINTGELF

V: TRBV29-1
J: TRBJ2-5
CDR3: SAGWRGAETQY

V: TRBV28
J: TRBJ2-5
CDR3: AGREIGKETQY

V: TRBV28
J: TRBJ1-1
CDR3: ASSIYRGRSNTEAF

V: TRBV6-2/TRBV6-3
J: TRBJ1-6
CDR3: ASSSTEYNSPLH

V: TRBV18
J: TRBJ2-5
CDR3: ASSPPETSKGETQY

V: TRBV11-2
J: TRBJ2-7
CDR3: ASSLGVTEQY

V: TRBV7-8
J: TRBJ2-7
CDR3: ASSLSSYEQY

V: TRBV21-1
J: TRBJ2-3
CDR3: ASSKEIVPGQGISTDTQY

V: TRBV28
J: TRBJ1-2
CDR3: ASVGGGNYGYT

V: TRBV28
J: TRBJ2-4
CDR3: ASRPPALNIQY

V: TRBV3-1/TRBV3-2
J: TRBJ2-5
CDR3: ASSHFQETQY

V: TRBV12-5
J: TRBJ1-5
CDR3: ASGQGAWNQPQH

V: TRBV5-5
J: TRBJ1-6
CDR3: ASSSVPDPNSPLH

V: TRBV28
J: TRBJ2-2
CDR3: ASNKGGMSGDMDTGELF

V: TRBV18
J: TRBJ2-5
CDR3: ASSPPVRGETQY

V: TRBV18
J: TRBJ2-5
CDR3: ASSRDRIQETQY

V: TRBV28
J: TRBJ2-2
CDR3: ASSPQVAVNTGELF

V: TRBV20-1
J: TRBJ2-6
CDR3: SAPGANVLT

V: TRBV5-5
J: TRBJ1-5
CDR3: ASSLSQWQPQH

V: TRBV24-1
J: TRBJ2-3
CDR3: ATSARVGTDTQY

V: TRBV12-3/TRBV12-4
J: TRBJ1-1
CDR3: ASSPGTAEAF

V: TRBV4-1
J: TRBJ1-6
CDR3: ASSLDRGPNSPLH

V: TRBV30
J: TRBJ1-1
CDR3: AWSVEGRTEAF

V: TRBV28
J: TRBJ1-5
CDR3: ASSPVNQPQH

V: TRBV6-1
J: TRBJ1-2
CDR3: ASSEVDRSGYT

V: TRBV11-2
J: TRBJ2-7
CDR3: ASSLHPPGGSYEQY

V: TRBV10-2
J: TRBJ2-2
CDR3: ASSVSVAGNTGELF

V: TRBV6-1
J: TRBJ1-2
CDR3: ASSESRQRLYGYT

V: TRBV21-1
J: TRBJ1-5
CDR3: ANNSNGTGCQPQH

V: TRBV5-6
J: TRBJ1-6
CDR3: ASNLGTSHSPLH

V: TRBV7-9
J: TRBJ2-1
CDR3: ASSASSLHNEQF

V: TRBV5-1
J: TRBJ2-7
CDR3: ASSLEFHEQY

V: TRBV9
J: TRBJ2-1
CDR3: ASGGTASYNEQF

V: TRBV28
J: TRBJ2-5
CDR3: ASMSQGVPVGDQY

V: TRBV3-1/TRBV3-2
J: TRBJ2-7
CDR3: ASSQEGWRSGQGNSYEQY

V: TRBV18
J: TRBJ2-7
CDR3: ASSQSETYEQY

V: TRBV24-1
J: TRBJ1-2
CDR3: ATSQPQGTGGNYGYT

V: TRBV28
J: TRBJ2-2
CDR3: ASSFVRIDRNTGELF

V: TRBV27
J: TRBJ1-6
CDR3: ASRAGSFDSPLH

V: TRBV6-5
J: TRBJ2-7
CDR3: ASSPQQGASYEQY